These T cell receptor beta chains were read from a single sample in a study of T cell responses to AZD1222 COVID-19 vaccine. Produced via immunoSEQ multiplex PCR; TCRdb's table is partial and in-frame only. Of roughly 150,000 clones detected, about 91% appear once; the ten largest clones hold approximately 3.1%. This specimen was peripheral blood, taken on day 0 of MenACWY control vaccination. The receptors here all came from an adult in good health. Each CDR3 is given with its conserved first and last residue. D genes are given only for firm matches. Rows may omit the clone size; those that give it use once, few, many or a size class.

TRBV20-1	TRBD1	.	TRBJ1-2	TGCAGTGCTAGTCCCCGGGACAGCTATGGCTACACCTTC	CSASPRDSYGYTF
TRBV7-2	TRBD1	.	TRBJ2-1	TGTGCCAGCAGCCCGGACAGGGCGGGAGAGCAGTTCTTC	CASSPDRAGEQFF
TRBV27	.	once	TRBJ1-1	TGTGCCAGCAGTTTACCCCATTCCCGGGGGCGCCCTCCGAACACTGAAGCTTTCTTT	CASSLPHSRGRPPNTEAFF
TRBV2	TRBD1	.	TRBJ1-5	TGTGCCAGCAGTCGGACAGGGGCCAATCAGCCCCAGCATTTT	CASSRTGANQPQHF
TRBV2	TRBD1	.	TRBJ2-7	TGTGCCAGCAGTCGGACAGGTGGAGACGAGCAGTACTTC	CASSRTGGDEQYF
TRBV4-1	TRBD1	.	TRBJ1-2	TGCGCCAGCAGCTTCGGGACAGGGGGGGTTTATGGCTACACCTTC	CASSFGTGGVYGYTF
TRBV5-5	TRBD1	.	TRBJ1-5	TGTGCCAGCAGCCTCAGGGGGCTTGGCAATCAGCCCCAGCATTTT	CASSLRGLGNQPQHF
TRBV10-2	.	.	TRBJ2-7	TGCGCCAGCAGTGACCCTGCGACTCGCTCCCGCGAGCAGTACTTC	CASSDPATRSREQYF
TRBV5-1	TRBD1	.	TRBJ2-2	TGCGCCAGCAGCTCTGGGACAGGGGTAAAGACCGGGGAGCTGTTTTTT	CASSSGTGVKTGELFF
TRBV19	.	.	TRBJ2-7	TGTGCCAGTAGTATCAGCAGGGCCTACGAGCAGTACTTC	CASSISRAYEQYF
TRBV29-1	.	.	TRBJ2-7	TGCAGCGTTGATCGTGGGAGAGGCGGCGAGCAGTACTTC	CSVDRGRGGEQYF
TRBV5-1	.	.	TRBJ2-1	TGCGCCAGCAGAATTCAATTGGCCCTCTCCTACAATGAGCAGTTCTTC	CASRIQLALSYNEQFF
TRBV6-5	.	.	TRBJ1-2	TGTGCCAGCAGTCTACAGGGAGGCTATGGCTACACCTTC	CASSLQGGYGYTF
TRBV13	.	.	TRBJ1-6	TGTGCCAGCAGCCGCACTGCAGCACTTGGGACTTCCCCCTCCTATAATTCACCCCTCCACTTT	CASSRTAALGTSPSYNSPLHF
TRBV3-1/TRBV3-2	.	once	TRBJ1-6	TGTGCCAGCAAATTCAAGAGAGGCTCCTATAATTCACCCCTCCACTTT	CASKFKRGSYNSPLHF
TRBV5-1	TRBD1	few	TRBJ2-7	TGCGCCAGCAGCGGTGGACAGGGCTCCTACGAGCAGTACTTC	CASSGGQGSYEQYF
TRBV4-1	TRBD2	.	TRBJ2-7	TGCGCCAGCAGCCAAGGACTAGCTTCCTACGAGCAGTACTTC	CASSQGLASYEQYF